This entry lists 28 T cell receptor beta chains sequenced from one sample in a study of patients and donors after allogeneic stem cell transplantation (dated by TCRdb to about 2020). Libraries came from RT-PCR. For sequencing, a NextSeq 550 was employed. TCRdb reprocessing: public reads trimmed at Q25 with fastp, clones called with MiXCR, in-frame beta chains kept. Every entry covers one CDR3 protein and lists the most common genes and DNA from its rows. The sample table lists around 7,100 distinct CDR3 sequences, more than 9.5% of them with a count of one. Of the sample, around 53% falls within the top ten clones. The specimen was blood, either unsorted or a sorted T cell fraction (not recorded which). The receptors shown here come from a human donor who was either an allogeneic HSCT recipient or a stem cell or donor lymphocyte infusion donor (not recorded which). It is not recorded whose cells these are; they may come from a transplant donor.

Comments on this clonotype: It may be a read error: a sequence one base away is much more abundant. A read error is likely, as this CDR3 ends without the conserved phenylalanine or tryptophan. The genes are TRBV10-3 and TRBJ1-2, with TRBD1 as a possible D gene (6 bases). In germline, CDR1 is ENHRY, CDR2 SYGVKD. V was pared by 2 bases and J by 5 bases, with 15 bases between. The CDR3 sequence is 15 residues long. CDR3 protein: CAISEPEGGRYGYTC. The DNA of the CDR3 is TGTGCCATCAGTGAGCCGGAAGGGGGGAGGTATGGCTACACCTGC.

Ten or more counts support this clonotype. V gene TRBV11-2 combines with J gene TRBJ2-3; 10 bases map to TRBD1. The V segment lost 1 base and the J segment 1 base; nucleotides outside the gene matches: 2. There are 16 residues in the CDR3. From germline, CDR1 is SGHAT and CDR2 FQNNGV. CDR3 residues: CASSLGDRGGTDTQYF. The CDR3 bases are TGTGCCAGCAGCTTAGGGGACAGGGGCGGCACAGATACGCAGTATTTT.

The table lists this clonotype with many counts. The V call is TRBV4-3, the J call TRBJ1-6, with D unresolved. Deletions cut 0 bases from V and 1 base from J, with 1 base between. Germline V gene lookup returns CDR1 LGHNA and CDR2 YSLEER. The CDR3 is 14 amino acids. The CDR3 loop is CASSQESYNSPLHF. CDR3 DNA sequence: TGCGCCAGCAGCCAAGAATCCTATAATTCACCCCTCCACTTT.

This clonotype is labeled medium-sized. The genes are TRBV5-1 and TRBJ1-2; 8 bases are shared with TRBD1. This CDR3 contains 15 residues. Germline trimming cut 0 bases from V and 4 bases from J; bases unmatched to any gene: 5. Germline-derived CDR1 and CDR2 are SGHRS and YFSETQ. CDR3 in DNA: TGCGCCAGCAGCTTGGTCGGACAGGGCCGCTATGGCTACACCTTC. Its protein is CASSLVGQGRYGYTF.

The CDR3 region is CASRSDRGFDSPLHF. The CDR3 bases are TGTGCCAGTAGATCCGACAGGGGTTTCGATTCACCCCTCCACTTT. The rearrangement uses TRBV19 and TRBJ1-6; the match to TRBD1 covers 8 bases. After removal of 6 bases from V and 8 bases from J, the junction contained 9 bases not matched to a gene. Germline-derived CDR1 and CDR2 are LNHDA and SQIVND (reference sequence). The CDR3 runs 15 residues.

This clonotype came up many times. The chain joins TRBV10-3 to TRBJ1-4; the D is unclear. Trimming took off 6 bases at V and 0 bases at J, with 11 bases between the two ends. CDR3 length: 15 residues. CDR1 is ENHRY, CDR2 SYGVKD, per germline. The CDR3 is CAIRSNSATNEKLFF. The CDR3 DNA reads TGTGCCATCAGATCGAACAGTGCAACTAATGAAAAACTGTTTTTT.

As DNA, the CDR3 is TGTGCCAGTAGTCCACGACTAGCGGAAGGGGGGGAGCAGTACTTC. This encodes CASSPRLAEGGEQYF. J is TRBJ2-7 and V is TRBV19; 9 bases fit TRBD2. Losses at the gene ends were 5 bases for V and 7 bases for J; bases not matched to a gene: 12. This CDR3 is 15 amino acids long. CDR1 and CDR2 (germline): LNHDA, SQIVND (reference sequence).

The chain is built from TRBV19 and TRBJ2-5, with 7 nucleotides matching TRBD2. Unmatched junction bases numbered 5, after V lost 3 bases and J lost 1 base. The germline V gene has CDR1 LNHDA and CDR2 SQIVND (reference sequence). The CDR3 is 15 residues long. In nucleotides, the CDR3 is TGTGCCAGTAGTATCAGCGGGGAACCCCAAGAGACCCAGTACTTC. Amino acid sequence: CASSISGEPQETQYF. Using reference TRBV19 and TRBJ2-5 for the parts outside the CDR3, the full variable domain is DGGITQSPKYLFRKEGQNVTLSCEQNLNHDAMYWYRQDPGQGLRLIYYSQIVNDFQKGDIAEGYSVSREKKESFPLTVTSAQKNPTAFYLCASSISGEPQETQYFGPGTRLLVL.

In its sample, this clonotype was seen many times. The chain carries TRBV6-5 and TRBJ2-5, with 7 positions matching TRBD2. The CDR3 contains 16 residues. After removal of 0 bases from V and 1 base from J, the junction contained 5 bases not matched to a gene. CDR1 and CDR2 from the germline V gene are MNHEY and SVGAGI. The CDR3 here is CASSYSSGEAQETQYF. The DNA of the CDR3 is TGTGCCAGCAGTTACTCAAGCGGGGAGGCCCAAGAGACCCAGTACTTC.

This clonotype was detected a few times. The gene calls are TRBV10-3 and TRBJ2-3, with D uncertain. Germline V gives CDR1 ENHRY, CDR2 SYGVKD. The length of the CDR3 is 14 residues. Trimming removed 10 bases from V and 2 bases from J, with 16 bases in between. CDR3 sequence: CATTAQQDTDTQYF. The CDR3 region has the DNA TGTGCCACGACGGCCCAACAAGACACAGATACGCAGTATTTT.

The chain links TRBV7-9 to TRBJ1-1; no firm D call. The CDR3 loop spans 14 amino acids. Germline loops: CDR1 SEHNR, CDR2 FQNEAQ (reference sequence). The germline V and J ends were trimmed by 5 bases and 0 bases, with 10 bases remaining between them. The DNA of the CDR3 is TGTGCCAGCAGCCCCCCGCTGGTGAACACTGAAGCTTTCTTT. This sequence encodes CASSPPLVNTEAFF.

The chain uses TRBV6-5 and TRBJ2-1; TRBD1 might be the D (7 bases). The germline V and J ends were trimmed by 5 bases and 3 bases, with 14 bases remaining between them. CDR3 length equals 15 residues. The germline V gene encodes CDR1 MNHEY and CDR2 SVGAGI. CDR3 residues: CASSRGTALYNEQFF. CDR3 sequence (DNA): TGTGCCAGCAGTCGCGGGACAGCCCTCTACAATGAGCAGTTCTTC.

The count of this clonotype is one. The CDR3 here is CASSTRLGTDPQVAQYF. The CDR3 nucleotides are TGTGCCAGCAGTACCCGACTCGGGACGGATCCTCAGGTGGCCCAGTACTTC. The chain carries TRBV12-3 or TRBV12-4 and TRBJ2-5; D may correspond to TRBD1 or TRBD2 (5 bases each). The CDR3 length is 17 residues. V was shortened by 5 bases and J by 9 bases, with 28 bases between the two germline ends.

J is TRBJ1-4 and V is TRBV27, with 7 bases fitting TRBD1. Germline V gene lookup returns CDR1 MNHEY and CDR2 SMNVEV (reference sequence). There are 14 residues in the CDR3. V trimming: 8 bases; J trimming: 5 bases; junction bases outside the gene matches: 8. CDR3 DNA: TGTGCCAGCGGGTTCGGACAGGCGAATGAAAAACTGTTTTTT. This codes for CASGFGQANEKLFF.

The chain couples TRBV9 to TRBJ1-2; TRBD1 might be the D (6 bases). V was cut by 0 bases and J by 5 bases, with 14 bases left in between. This CDR3 spans 15 amino acids. The germline V gene encodes CDR1 SGDLS and CDR2 YYNGEE. The CDR3 DNA follows: TGTGCCAGCAGCGTAGGTAGGACAGCTCAATATGGCTACACCTTC. Its protein is CASSVGRTAQYGYTF. The full variable domain, its missing parts supplied by reference TRBV9 and TRBJ1-2, is DSGVTQTPKHLITATGQRVTLRCSPRSGDLSVYWYQQSLDQGLQFLIQYYNGEERAKGNILERFSAQQFPDLHSELNLSSLELGDSALYFCASSVGRTAQYGYTFGSGTRLTVV.

There are many counts of this clonotype. The chain links TRBV20-1 to TRBJ2-1; D is uncertain. V lost 0 bases and J 9 bases, leaving 6 bases between the germline ends. The CDR3 has 11 residues. CDR1 is DFQATT and CDR2 is SNEGSKA in the germline V gene (reference sequence). CDR3 DNA sequence: TGCAGTGCTAGAGATGTGGGTGAGCAGTTCTTC. The encoded protein is CSARDVGEQFF.

This clonotype was recorded many times. The V gene is TRBV6-5, the J gene TRBJ1-2; TRBD1 might be the D (5 bases). Trimming removed 2 bases from V and 1 base from J, with 8 bases in between. The germline V gene has CDR1 MNHEY and CDR2 SVGAGI. The CDR3 loop spans 14 amino acids. CDR3 sequence: CASSYRGDNYGYTF. Here the CDR3 DNA reads TGTGCCAGCAGTTACAGGGGTGATAACTATGGCTACACCTTC.

The CDR3 reads CASSQNPLAGAGGETQYF. The CDR3 DNA is TGTGCCAGCAGTCAGAACCCACTAGCGGGAGCAGGAGGAGAGACCCAGTACTTC. V and J are TRBV5-4 and TRBJ2-5, with 11 bases matching TRBD2. Germline values: CDR1 SGHNT, CDR2 YYREEE (reference sequence). V lost 5 bases and J lost 4; bases outside the gene matches: 16. CDR3 length equals 18 residues.

This clonotype appeared many times. V gene TRBV20-1 combines with J gene TRBJ2-3, with D perhaps TRBD1 (6 bases). Deletions cut 3 bases from V and 2 bases from J, with 12 bases between. Germline assignment: CDR1 DFQATT and CDR2 SNEGSKA (reference sequence). The CDR3 sequence is 14 residues long. CDR3 DNA sequence: TGCAGTGCTAGTCCGGGACACACCACAGATACGCAGTATTTT. Its protein is CSASPGHTTDTQYF.

This clonotype occurred a few times. The genes are TRBV6-2 or TRBV6-3 and TRBJ2-1, with 15 bases identical to TRBD2. Germline trimming cut 6 bases from V and 8 bases from J; bases unmatched to any gene: 8. The CDR3 covers 16 residues. Per germline, CDR1 MNHEY and CDR2 SVGEGT. The CDR3 reads CASSHNGLAGGDEQFF. CDR3 DNA: TGTGCCAGCAGCCATAACGGACTAGCGGGGGGGGATGAGCAGTTCTTC.

This clonotype was seen many times. The rearrangement uses TRBV10-3 and TRBJ2-7, with 9 bases fitting TRBD1. Germline V lookup: CDR1 ENHRY, CDR2 SYGVKD. V trimming: 10 bases; J trimming: 0 bases; junction bases outside the gene matches: 7. This CDR3 has 14 amino acids. This CDR3 is CATSDRGSSYEQYV. In DNA, the CDR3 is TGTGCCACTTCCGACAGGGGGAGCTCCTACGAGCAGTACGTC.

This chain links TRBV6-5 with TRBJ2-5, with TRBD1 matching over 7 bases. V trimming: 6 bases; J trimming: 3 bases; junction bases outside the gene matches: 10. This CDR3 is built from 15 residues. Germline V gene data show CDR1 as MNHEY and CDR2 as SVGAGI. The CDR3: CASSPSAGTEETQYF. The CDR3 DNA is TGTGCCAGCAGCCCCTCAGCCGGGACAGAAGAGACCCAGTACTTC.

This clonotype was detected many times. This chain joins TRBV5-1 and TRBJ2-7; 10 bases are a match to TRBD2. Germline CDR1 SGHRS, CDR2 YFSETQ. The ends lost 3 bases at V and 3 bases at J; junction bases unmatched: 6. The CDR3 is 15 amino acids. CDR3 sequence (DNA): TGCGCCAGCAGCTCCCGACTAGCGGGTCTCTACGAGCAGTACTTC. Translated: CASSSRLAGLYEQYF.

This clonotype was counted between two and nine times. The chain combines TRBV7-9 with TRBJ1-1; D gene unclear. The V gene's germline CDR1 is SEHNR and CDR2 FQNEAQ (reference sequence). This CDR3 is built from 14 residues. The germline V and J ends were trimmed by 0 bases and 3 bases, with 8 bases remaining between them. The CDR3 DNA is TGTGCCAGCAGCTTAGCCGGATTGGACACTGAAGCTTTCTTT. Its translation is CASSLAGLDTEAFF.

This clonotype was counted at least ten times. The chain is built from TRBV27 and TRBJ1-4; TRBD1 might be the D (5 bases). CDR3 length: 13 amino acids. Trimming pared 4 bases from V and 7 bases from J, leaving 10 bases between. Germline V gives CDR1 MNHEY, CDR2 SMNVEV (reference sequence). The CDR3, as DNA: TGTGCCAGCAGTTCAAGGGGAGTTGAAAAACTGTTTTTT. This codes for CASSSRGVEKLFF.

There are many counts of this clonotype. The CDR3 protein is CASSQVTGTAFGNTIYF. The CDR3, as DNA: TGCGCCAGCAGCCAGGTAACCGGGACAGCCTTTGGAAACACCATATATTTT. The chain combines TRBV4-1 with TRBJ1-3; 7 nucleotides match TRBD1. CDR1 and CDR2 from the germline V gene are MGHRA and YSYEKL. V trimming: 3 bases; J trimming: 3 bases; junction bases outside the gene matches: 11. The CDR3 length is 17 residues.

The genes are TRBV19 and TRBJ2-7; D is possibly TRBD1 or TRBD2 (6 bases each). CDR1 and CDR2 from the germline V gene are LNHDA and SQIVND (reference sequence). The CDR3 totals 14 residues. V lost 1 base, J lost 3 bases, and 10 bases lay in between. CDR3 amino acids: CASSIAGDNYEQYF. The CDR3 DNA reads as TGTGCCAGTAGTATAGCGGGGGACAACTACGAGCAGTACTTC.

This clonotype was counted ten times or more. The V call is TRBV24-1, the J call TRBJ2-1; 10 bases align to TRBD2. Trimming removed 9 bases from V and 3 bases from J; junction bases left unmatched: 7. Looked up from germline, CDR1 is KGHDR and CDR2 is SFDVKD. The CDR3 contains 15 residues. This chain's CDR3 is CATATGTSVYNEQFF. For the CDR3, the DNA is TGTGCCACCGCTACCGGGACTAGCGTCTACAATGAGCAGTTCTTC.